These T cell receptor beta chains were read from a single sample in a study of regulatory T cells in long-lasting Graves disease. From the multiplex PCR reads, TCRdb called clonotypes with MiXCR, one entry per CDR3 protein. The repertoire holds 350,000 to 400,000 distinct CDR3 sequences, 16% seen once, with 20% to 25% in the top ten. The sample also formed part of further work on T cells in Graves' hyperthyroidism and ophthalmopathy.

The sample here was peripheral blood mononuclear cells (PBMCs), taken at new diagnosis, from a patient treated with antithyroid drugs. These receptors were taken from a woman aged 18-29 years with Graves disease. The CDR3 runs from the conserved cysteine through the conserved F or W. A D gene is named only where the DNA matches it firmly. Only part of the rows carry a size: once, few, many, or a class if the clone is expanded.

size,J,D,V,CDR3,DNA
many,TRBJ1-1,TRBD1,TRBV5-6,CASSWTGSTEAFF,TGTGCCAGCAGCTGGACAGGGTCCACTGAAGCTTTCTTT
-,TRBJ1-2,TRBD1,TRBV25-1,CASSGPVAGGYGYTF,TGTGCCAGCAGTGGACCCGTTGCAGGGGGCTATGGCTACACCTTC
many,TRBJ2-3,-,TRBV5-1,CASTVRGQGTSTDTQYF,TGCGCCAGCACCGTCCGAGGTCAGGGAACTAGCACAGATACGCAGTATTTT
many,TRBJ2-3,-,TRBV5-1,CASSLISPDTQYF,TGTGCCAGCAGCTTGATTTCCCCAGATACGCAGTATTTT
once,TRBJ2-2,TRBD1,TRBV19,CASRTTGTVNTGELFF,TGTGCCAGTAGGACGACCGGGACAGTGAACACCGGGGAGCTGTTTTTT
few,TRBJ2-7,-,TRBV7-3,CARLRRYEQYF,TGTGCCAGATTAAGACGCTACGAGCAGTACTTC
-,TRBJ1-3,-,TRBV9,CASSVGDGNTIYF,TGTGCCAGCAGCGTAGGGGACGGAAACACCATATATTTT
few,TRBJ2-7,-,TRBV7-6,CASSLARAGTAYEQYF,TGTGCCAGCAGCTTAGCCCGGGCGGGCACAGCCTACGAGCAGTACTTC
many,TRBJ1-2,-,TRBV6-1,CASRQGGESNGYTF,TGTGCCAGCAGACAAGGAGGGGAATCAAATGGCTACACCTTC
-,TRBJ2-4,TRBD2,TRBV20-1,CSARIAGAAKNIQYF,TGCAGTGCTAGAATAGCGGGAGCGGCCAAAAACATTCAGTACTTC
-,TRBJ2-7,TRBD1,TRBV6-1,CASSTRGLYEQYF,TGTGCCAGCAGTACCAGGGGGCTCTACGAGCAGTACTTC
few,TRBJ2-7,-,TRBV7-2,CASSLGGGATYEQYF,TGTGCCAGCAGCTTAGGTGGGGGGGCAACCTACGAGCAGTACTTC
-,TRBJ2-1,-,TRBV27,CAGGSSYNEQFF,TGTGCCGGAGGGAGCTCCTACAATGAGCAGTTCTTC
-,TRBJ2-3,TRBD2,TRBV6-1,CASSYTSSGGFHTQYF,TGTGCCAGCAGTTACACGTCTAGCGGGGGGTTCCATACGCAGTATTTT
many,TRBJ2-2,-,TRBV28,CASSLMNTGELFF,TGTGCCAGCAGTTTAATGAACACCGGGGAGCTGTTTTTT
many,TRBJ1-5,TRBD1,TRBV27,CASSLGQVGPQHF,TGTGCCAGCAGTTTAGGACAGGTTGGGCCCCAGCATTTT
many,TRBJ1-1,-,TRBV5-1,CASSLLRTVNTEAFF,TGCGCCAGCAGCCTCTTGCGAACAGTAAACACTGAAGCTTTCTTT
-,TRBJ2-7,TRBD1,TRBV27,CASSRIPGQGAGEQYF,TGTGCCAGCAGCCGGATCCCAGGACAGGGGGCGGGTGAGCAGTACTTC
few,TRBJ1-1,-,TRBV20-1,CSATSGQNTEAFF,TGCAGTGCTACCTCGGGACAGAACACTGAAGCTTTCTTT
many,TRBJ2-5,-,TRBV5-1,CASSLGLRAGETQYF,TGCGCCAGCAGCTTGGGGCTAAGAGCGGGTGAGACCCAGTACTTC
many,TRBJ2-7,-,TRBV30,CAWRDFSRYEQYF,TGTGCCTGGAGGGACTTCTCTCGGTACGAGCAGTACTTC
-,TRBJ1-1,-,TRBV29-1,CSGREATEAFF,TGCAGCGGAAGGGAGGCCACTGAAGCTTTCTTT
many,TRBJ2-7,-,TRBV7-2,CASSLMSEKPYEQYF,TGTGCCAGCAGCCTGATGTCGGAAAAGCCCTACGAGCAGTACTTC
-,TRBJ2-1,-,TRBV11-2,CVSSTTQMKQFF,TGTGTCAGCAGCACCACCCAAATGAAGCAGTTCTTC
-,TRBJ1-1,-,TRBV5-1,CASSFDRNTEGFF,TGCGCCAGCAGCTTTGACAGGAACACTGAAGGTTTCTTT
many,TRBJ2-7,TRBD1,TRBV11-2,CASSLRDRVYEQYF,TGTGCCAGCAGCCTTCGGGACAGGGTTTACGAGCAGTACTTC
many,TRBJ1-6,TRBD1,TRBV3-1,CATRDRGLNSPLHF,TGTGCCACCAGGGACAGGGGGCTAAATTCACCCCTCCACTTT
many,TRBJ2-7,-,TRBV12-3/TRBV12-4,CASSFGQGRYEQYF,TGTGCCAGCAGTTTTGGGCAGGGAAGATACGAGCAGTACTTC
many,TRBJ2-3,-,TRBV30,CAWGRATDTQYF,TGTGCCTGGGGCAGGGCGACAGATACGCAGTATTTT
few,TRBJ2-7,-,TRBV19,CASSISGGPTSYEQYF,TGTGCCAGTAGTATCTCCGGGGGACCCACCTCCTACGAGCAGTACTTC
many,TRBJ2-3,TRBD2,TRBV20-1,CSASPSTSGFTDTQYF,TGCAGTGCTAGCCCATCGACTAGCGGGTTCACAGATACGCAGTATTTT
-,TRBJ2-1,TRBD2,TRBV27,CASSPGTSGSYEQFF,TGTGCCAGCAGTCCCGGGACTAGCGGGAGCTATGAGCAGTTCTTC
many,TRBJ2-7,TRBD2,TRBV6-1,CASTFLAGGYEQYF,TGTGCCAGCACCTTTCTAGCGGGAGGGTACGAGCAGTACTTC
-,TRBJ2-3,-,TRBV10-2,CASGRTGAGGVDTQYF,TGCGCCAGCGGGCGGACAGGGGCGGGAGGAGTAGATACGCAGTATTTT
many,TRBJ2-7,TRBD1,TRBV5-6,CASRRTGSSYEQYF,TGTGCCAGCAGGCGGACAGGGAGCTCCTACGAGCAGTACTTC
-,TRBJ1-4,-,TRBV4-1,CASSQILVRPNEKLFF,TGCGCCAGCAGCCAAATCTTAGTCCGCCCTAATGAAAAACTGTTTTTT
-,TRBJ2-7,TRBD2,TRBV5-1,CASSSQVTSGSYEQYF,TGCGCCAGCAGCAGCCAAGTTACTAGCGGTTCCTACGAGCAGTACTTC
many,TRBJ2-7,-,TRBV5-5,CASSFSWGNEQYF,TGTGCCAGCAGCTTTTCTTGGGGAAACGAGCAGTACTTC
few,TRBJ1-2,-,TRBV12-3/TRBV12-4,CASSPGEKLGYTF,TGTGCCAGCAGTCCAGGGGAGAAGCTTGGCTACACCTTC
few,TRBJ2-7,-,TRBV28,CATTATPYEQYF,TGTGCCACTACAGCGACTCCCTACGAGCAGTACTTC
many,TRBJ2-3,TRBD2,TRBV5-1,CASSSGLAGGRLTDTQYF,TGCGCCAGCAGCTCGGGACTAGCGGGCGGCCGACTCACAGATACGCAGTATTTT
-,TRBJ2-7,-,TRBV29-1,CSVGAGYSYEQYF,TGCAGCGTTGGGGCCGGTTACTCCTACGAGCAGTACTTC
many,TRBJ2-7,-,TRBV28,CASSFTGISYEQYF,TGTGCCAGCAGTTTCACCGGGATTTCCTACGAGCAGTACTTC
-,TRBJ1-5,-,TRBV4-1,CASSLRLVGNQPQHF,TGCGCCAGCAGCCTCAGGCTGGTGGGCAATCAGCCCCAGCATTTT
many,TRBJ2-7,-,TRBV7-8,CASSQPGPLTHHEQYF,TGTGCCAGCAGCCAACCGGGACCCTTAACACACCACGAGCAGTACTTC
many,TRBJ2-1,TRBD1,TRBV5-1,CASTGTGGGHEQFF,TGCGCCAGCACTGGGACAGGGGGCGGCCATGAGCAGTTCTTC
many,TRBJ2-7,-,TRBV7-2,CASSRSGHSSYEQYF,TGTGCCAGCAGCCGGTCGGGACACAGCTCCTACGAGCAGTACTTC
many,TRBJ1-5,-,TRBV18,CASSPNPGNQPQHF,TGTGCCAGCTCACCCAATCCAGGCAATCAGCCCCAGCATTTT
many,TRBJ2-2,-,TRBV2,CASSYRTTRELFF,TGTGCCAGCAGCTATAGGACTACTCGGGAGCTGTTTTTT
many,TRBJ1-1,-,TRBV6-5,CASSYSRGNTEAFF,TGTGCCAGCAGTTACTCGAGGGGGAACACTGAAGCTTTCTTT
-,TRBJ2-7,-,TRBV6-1,CAAGVVGSYEQYF,TGTGCCGCCGGGGTCGTGGGCAGCTACGAGCAGTACTTC
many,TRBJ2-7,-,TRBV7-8,CASSLEGPRSYEQYF,TGTGCCAGCAGCTTAGAGGGACCCCGCTCCTACGAGCAGTACTTC
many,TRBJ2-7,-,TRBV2,CASSGTGVQDEQYF,TGTGCCAGCAGTGGTACCGGGGTTCAAGACGAGCAGTACTTC
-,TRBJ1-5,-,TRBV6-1,CASSRRTGTAASNQPQHF,TGTGCCAGCAGCCGACGGACGGGGACTGCCGCTAGCAATCAGCCCCAGCATTTT
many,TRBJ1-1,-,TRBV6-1,CASSERARVTEAFF,TGTGCCAGCAGTGAACGAGCGAGGGTCACTGAAGCTTTCTTT